The 32 T cell receptor beta chains below all came from one sample that was sequenced in a study of blood T cell repertoires in COVID-19 (dated by TCRdb to about 2020). Preparation of the library involved the immunoSEQ multiplex PCR assay. TCRdb provides this immuneACCESS table in a form limited to in-frame rearrangements. Some clones are lacking; in checked studies, under half of them reflect an unresolved V gene, and why the rest are absent is not known. The sample has approximately 210,000 clones on record, about 85% of them singletons. The ten largest make up around 0.72% of the sample. The sequenced sample was peripheral blood. These TCRs come from a man in his forties with acute or convalescent COVID-19.

This clone was observed a handful of times. V gene TRBV28 combines with J gene TRBJ2-1; D is ambiguous. The CDR3 is 14 residues long. V lost 4 bases to trimming and J lost 1 base, with 8 bases between them. CDR1 is MDHEN and CDR2 is SYDVKM in the germline V gene. The CDR3 loop is CASSSAASYNEQFF. As DNA, the CDR3 is TGTGCCAGCAGTTCGGCGGCGTCCTACAATGAGCAGTTCTTC.

On this clone: Other DNA sequences in the same sample also yield this CDR3. The genes are TRBV18 and TRBJ2-3; the D is unclear. This CDR3 has 13 residues. V gave up 3 bases and J gave up 2 bases, with 6 bases separating them. CDR1 and CDR2 from the germline V gene are KGHSH and LQKENI. CDR3 DNA: TGTGCCAGCTCACCGAGAATCACAGATACGCAGTATTTT. It specifies CASSPRITDTQYF.

DNA for the CDR3: TGTGCCAGCAGCCTCGCCCGGGACAGGGACTACGAGCAGTACTTC. This translates into CASSLARDRDYEQYF. This rearrangement joins TRBV11-2 to TRBJ2-7, with 9 bases lining up with TRBD1. Losses at the gene ends were 5 bases for V and 3 bases for J; bases not matched to a gene: 8. Germline values: CDR1 SGHAT, CDR2 FQNNGV. The CDR3 is 15 amino acids.

J is TRBJ1-1 and V is TRBV2, with 8 bases identical to TRBD1. Unmatched junction bases numbered 13, after V lost 6 bases and J lost 1 base. The CDR3 is made up of 17 amino acids. Germline V gene lookup returns CDR1 SNHLY and CDR2 FYNNEI. The CDR3 DNA follows: TGTGCCAGCAGCCGAGGACAGGGTGGATTGAGGAACACTGAAGCTTTCTTT. Translated: CASSRGQGGLRNTEAFF. The full variable domain, in which reference TRBV2 and TRBJ1-1 provide the parts outside the CDR3, is EPEVTQTPSHQVTQMGQEVILRCVPISNHLYFYWYRQILGQKVEFLVSFYNNEISEKSEIFDDQFSVERPDGSNFTLKIRSTKLEDSAMYFCASSRGQGGLRNTEAFFGQGTRLTVV.

This chain joins TRBV7-2 and TRBJ2-1; D might be TRBD1 (5 bases). The CDR3 covers 15 residues. V was clipped by 1 base and J by 7 bases, with 14 bases between them. CDR1 is SGHTA, CDR2 FQGNSA, per germline. For the CDR3, the DNA is TGTGCCAGCAGCTTAGATGCAGGGCCTCGAAATGAGCAGTTCTTC. Translating it yields CASSLDAGPRNEQFF.

This clone was seen only once. J is TRBJ2-3 and V is TRBV10-1; 9 positions match TRBD2. Trimming removed 5 bases from V and 4 bases from J; junction bases left unmatched: 7. Germline-derived CDR1 and CDR2 are WNHNN and SYGVQD (reference sequence). This CDR3 contains 15 residues. The CDR3 region is CASSPRLAAADTQYF. CDR3 sequence (DNA): TGCGCCAGCAGTCCAAGACTAGCGGCCGCAGATACGCAGTATTTT.

The chain joins TRBV19 to TRBJ1-2; perhaps TRBD1 as D (6 bases). Trimming shortened V by 3 bases and J by 13 bases, and 18 bases separated the two germline ends. This CDR3 region has 13 residues. The germline gives CDR1 LNHDA, CDR2 SQIVND (reference sequence). CDR3 nucleotide sequence: TGTGCCAGTAGTATTGAGGGACATACCTCCCCCACCTTC. It yields the protein CASSIEGHTSPTF.

The chain is built from TRBV28 and TRBJ1-6; D gene ambiguous. The CDR3 runs to 15 residues. V was trimmed by 7 bases and J by 5 bases, leaving 15 bases between them. In germline, CDR1 is MDHEN, CDR2 SYDVKM. This CDR3 reads CASTDYTLHNSPLHF. The CDR3 DNA reads as TGTGCCAGCACCGACTACACCCTCCATAATTCACCCCTCCACTTT.

This clone was detected only a few times. The V call is TRBV7-6, the J call TRBJ2-1; 7 nucleotides agree with TRBD1. Losses at the gene ends were 0 bases for V and 8 bases for J; bases not matched to a gene: 7. This CDR3 contains 15 residues. Germline V gives CDR1 SGHVS, CDR2 FNYEAQ. In DNA, the CDR3 is TGTGCCAGCAGCTTAGCACTGACAGGGTTGGATGAGCAGTTCTTC. Its translation: CASSLALTGLDEQFF.

The genes are TRBV18 and TRBJ2-3; 9 nucleotides agree with TRBD2. The junction had 11 bases not matched to a gene; V was cut back by 2 bases and J by 2 bases. CDR3 size: 18 residues. The germline gives CDR1 KGHSH, CDR2 LQKENI. CDR3 amino acids: CASSPMTWSGGSTDTQYF. CDR3 sequence (DNA): TGTGCCAGCTCACCAATGACTTGGAGCGGGGGGTCCACAGATACGCAGTATTTT.

The sample holds many counts of this clone. The rearrangement links TRBV27 to TRBJ1-5; 7 bases match TRBD1. Germline loops: CDR1 MNHEY, CDR2 SMNVEV (reference sequence). The V gene end was trimmed by 6 bases and the J gene end by 0 bases; junction bases not matched to a gene: 11. The CDR3 runs to 17 residues. CDR3 sequence: CASSSLGQAYSNQPQHF. DNA for the CDR3: TGTGCCAGCAGCAGCCTAGGACAGGCGTATAGCAATCAGCCCCAGCATTTT.

CDR3 coding DNA: TGTGCCACCAGCAGAGAGGCGGGCACTGAAGCTTTCTTT. Protein sequence: CATSREAGTEAFF. V and J are TRBV15 and TRBJ1-1; D gene uncertain. V gave up 0 bases and J gave up 4 bases, with 6 bases separating them. The CDR3 is made up of 13 amino acids. Germline CDR1 reads LNHNV; CDR2 reads YYDKDF (reference sequence). Complete variable domain (other parts from reference TRBV15 and TRBJ1-1): DAMVIQNPRYQVTQFGKPVTLSCSQTLNHNVMYWYQQKSSQAPKLLFHYYDKDFNNEADTPDNFQSRRPNTSFCFLDIRSPGLGDTAMYLCATSREAGTEAFFGQGTRLTVV.

The chain uses TRBV4-2 and TRBJ2-3; 11 nucleotides agree with TRBD2. Germline V gene sequence: CDR1 LGHNA, CDR2 YNFKEQ. The CDR3 sequence is 23 residues long. Losses at the gene ends were 0 bases for V and 5 bases for J; bases not matched to a gene: 25. CDR3 in DNA: TGTGCCAGCAGCCAAGAGTTCGTGGGGGGCTCCTCTCTAGCGGGAGGATCAATAGATACGCAGTATTTT. This encodes CASSQEFVGGSSLAGGSIDTQYF.

The chain recombines TRBV28 with TRBJ2-3; TRBD1 is a possible D gene (5 bases). Germline-derived CDR1 and CDR2 are MDHEN and SYDVKM. The V and J ends lost 6 bases and 6 bases respectively, with 19 bases between them. This CDR3 comprises 15 residues. In nucleotides, the CDR3 is TGTGCCAGCAGGGGATGGGCAGGGAATGCGGATACGCAGTATTTT. Amino acid sequence: CASRGWAGNADTQYF.

V usage is TRBV19 and J usage is TRBJ1-1; no reliable D call. This CDR3 is 14 amino acids long. Germline V lookup: CDR1 LNHDA, CDR2 SQIVND (reference sequence). The ends were cut back, 5 bases at V and 2 bases at J, with 12 bases in the middle. Written as DNA, the CDR3 is TGTGCCAGTAGTCCAAGAGCGATAAACACTGAAGCTTTCTTT. This gives the protein CASSPRAINTEAFF.

V is TRBV6-2 or TRBV6-3 and J is TRBJ2-2; D might be TRBD2 (6 bases). The V gene's germline CDR1 is MNHEY and CDR2 SVGEGT. The CDR3 spans 14 residues. Trimming took off 5 bases at V and 6 bases at J, with 13 bases between the two ends. The CDR3, as DNA: TGTGCCAGCAGTCAAGGGACTTTCGCCGGGGAGCTGTTTTTT. Residues: CASSQGTFAGELFF.

DNA of the CDR3: TGTGCCAGCAGCACTCAGGGGCCCCTGGCTAGCGGGAGTTGGTACACCGGGGAGCTGTTTTTT. It specifies CASSTQGPLASGSWYTGELFF. The genes are TRBV13 and TRBJ2-2; 10 bases agree with TRBD2. The CDR3 totals 21 residues. V lost 5 bases, J lost 3 bases, and 21 bases stayed unmatched. The germline V gene has CDR1 PRHDT and CDR2 FYEKMQ (reference sequence). Full variable domain (missing parts from reference TRBV13 and TRBJ2-2): AAGVIQSPRHLIKEKRETATLKCYPIPRHDTVYWYQQGPGQDPQFLISFYEKMQSDKGSIPDRFSAQQFSDYHSELNMSSLELGDSALYFCASSTQGPLASGSWYTGELFFGEGSRLTVL.

V and J are TRBV27 and TRBJ1-3; maybe TRBD1 (5 bases). V lost 2 bases to trimming and J lost 0 bases, with 8 bases between them. Germline CDR1 and CDR2: MNHEY and SMNVEV (reference sequence). This CDR3 is 15 amino acids long. The CDR3 region has the DNA TGTGCCAGCAGTTTAGGGGCGAGCTCTGGAAACACCATATATTTT. As protein: CASSLGASSGNTIYF.

DNA for the CDR3: TGTGCCAGCAGCCAAAGTACAGGGATTTATCAGCCCCAGCATTTT. Protein product: CASSQSTGIYQPQHF. The chain is built from TRBV3-1 (or the pseudogene TRBV3-2) and TRBJ1-5; the D gene is possibly TRBD1 (6 bases). The CDR3 spans 15 residues. Deletions cut 2 bases from V and 5 bases from J, with 13 bases between. Germline values: CDR1 LGHDT, CDR2 YNNKEL (reference sequence).

This chain links TRBV19 with TRBJ1-6; no firm D call. From germline, CDR1 is LNHDA and CDR2 SQIVND (reference sequence). Deletions cut 3 bases from V and 6 bases from J, with 21 bases between. The CDR3 contains 18 residues. The CDR3 coding sequence is TGTGCCAGTAGTATTCGATCGGCTCGGGAAGACATTAATTCACCCCTCCACTTT. The encoded protein is CASSIRSAREDINSPLHF. The whole variable domain, remainder taken from reference TRBV19 and TRBJ1-6, is DGGITQSPKYLFRKEGQNVTLSCEQNLNHDAMYWYRQDPGQGLRLIYYSQIVNDFQKGDIAEGYSVSREKKESFPLTVTSAQKNPTAFYLCASSIRSAREDINSPLHFGNGTRLTVT.

The chain links TRBV9 to TRBJ2-5; 11 nucleotides agree with TRBD1. Trimming at V came to 0 bases and at J to 5 bases, leaving 12 bases not matched to a gene. Germline CDR1 SGDLS, CDR2 YYNGEE. The CDR3 runs to 18 residues. Here the CDR3 reads CASSVGPPGQGARETQYF. Here the CDR3 DNA reads TGTGCCAGCAGCGTAGGACCTCCCGGACAGGGGGCGAGGGAGACCCAGTACTTC.

The genes are TRBV7-9 and TRBJ2-5; TRBD2 matches 9 bases. There are 16 residues in the CDR3. After removal of 7 bases from V and 5 bases from J, the junction contained 14 bases not matched to a gene. The germline CDR1 and CDR2 sequences are SEHNR and FQNEAQ (reference sequence). The CDR3 reads CASTAPWIAGDETQYF. The CDR3 DNA sequence: TGTGCCAGCACCGCCCCTTGGATAGCGGGAGACGAGACCCAGTACTTC. The whole variable domain, remainder taken from reference TRBV7-9 and TRBJ2-5, is DTGVSQNPRHKITKRGQNVTFRCDPISEHNRLYWYRQTLGQGPEFLTYFQNEAQLEKSRLLSDRFSAERPKGSFSTLEIQRTEQGDSAMYLCASTAPWIAGDETQYFGPGTRLLVL.

The rearrangement links TRBV27 to TRBJ2-7, with 10 positions matching TRBD2. Germline assignment: CDR1 MNHEY and CDR2 SMNVEV (reference sequence). The CDR3 extends over 14 amino acids. The V gene end was trimmed by 9 bases and the J gene end by 5 bases; junction bases not matched to a gene: 10. DNA for the CDR3: TGTGCCAGTTCTGGAGTAGCGGGAGGTCACGAGCAGTACTTC. Its protein product is CASSGVAGGHEQYF.

The rearrangement joins TRBV7-2 to TRBJ2-5; no clear D gene. Trimming cost V 3 bases and J 0 bases, with 8 bases left between them. The CDR3 sequence is 14 residues long. Germline loops: CDR1 SGHTA, CDR2 FQGNSA. DNA of the CDR3: TGTGCCAGCAGCTTTACTGCGGACCAAGAGACCCAGTACTTC. Protein sequence: CASSFTADQETQYF.

This clone has just a few counts. This chain links TRBV5-6 with TRBJ1-1; D unclear. CDR1 is SGHDT, CDR2 YYEEEE, per germline. The CDR3 is 12 residues long. V was cut by 7 bases and J by 9 bases, with 16 bases left in between. The CDR3 spells CASAYGSKKAFF. CDR3 bases: TGTGCCAGCGCCTACGGGAGCAAAAAAGCTTTCTTT.

This chain links TRBV27 with TRBJ1-5; D may be TRBD1 (6 bases). This CDR3 has 14 amino acids. Trimming cost V 2 bases and J 7 bases, with 12 bases left between them. The V gene's germline CDR1 is MNHEY and CDR2 SMNVEV (reference sequence). The CDR3 bases are TGTGCCAGCAGTTTAGGGGGGGCTGGACAGCCCCAGCATTTT. Protein: CASSLGGAGQPQHF.

V and J are TRBV25-1 and TRBJ2-2; tentative D call: TRBD1 (6 bases). V was pared by 6 bases and J by 2 bases, with 10 bases between. The CDR3 length is 14 residues. Germline-derived CDR1 and CDR2 are MGHDK and SYGVNS. CDR3 nucleotides: TGTGCCAGCAGCGAGGGACATAACACCGGGGAGCTGTTTTTT. Protein product: CASSEGHNTGELFF.

The chain joins TRBV18 to TRBJ2-7; the match to TRBD1 covers 11 bases. This CDR3 region has 13 residues. Germline CDR1 reads KGHSH; CDR2 reads LQKENI. With V trimmed by 3 bases and J by 6 bases, 1 base remained unmatched. CDR3 amino acids: CASSPGTGGEQYF. The CDR3 coding sequence is TGTGCCAGCTCACCCGGGACAGGGGGCGAGCAGTACTTC.

This clone was recorded once. The CDR3 DNA follows: TGTGCCAGCAGGGACAGGGCGACAGGAAAACTGTTTTTT. Its protein product is CASRDRATGKLFF. The chain couples TRBV9 to TRBJ1-4; TRBD1 aligns across 8 bases. The ends lost 5 bases at V and 10 bases at J; junction bases unmatched: 7. The CDR3 totals 13 residues. From germline, CDR1 is SGDLS and CDR2 YYNGEE.

This clone occurred a few times. The rearrangement links TRBV18 to TRBJ2-7; 7 bases fit TRBD1. From germline, CDR1 is KGHSH and CDR2 LQKENI. After removal of 4 bases from V and 5 bases from J, the junction contained 14 bases not matched to a gene. The CDR3 extends over 16 amino acids. The CDR3 nucleotides read TGTGCCAGCTCACGAGGCGCAGGGGGTAACCCTAACGAGCAGTACTTC. Translating it yields CASSRGAGGNPNEQYF.

This chain joins TRBV5-4 and TRBJ2-4; 12 nucleotides match TRBD2. The V gene end was trimmed by 3 bases and the J gene end by 0 bases; junction bases not matched to a gene: 4. Looked up from germline, CDR1 is SGHNT and CDR2 is YYREEE (reference sequence). The CDR3 is 17 amino acids. The CDR3 protein is CASSSGTSGLAKNIQYF. For the CDR3, the DNA is TGTGCCAGCAGCTCGGGGACTAGCGGGCTAGCCAAAAACATTCAGTACTTC.

The chain is built from TRBV6-6 and TRBJ1-3; 7 nucleotides agree with TRBD1. The CDR3 consists of 15 residues. Unmatched junction bases numbered 6, after V lost 5 bases and J lost 2 bases. The germline V gene has CDR1 MNHNY and CDR2 SVGAGI (reference sequence). The DNA of the CDR3 is TGTGCCAGCAGTCCGACAGGGAAACCTGGAAACACCATATATTTT. It is translated as CASSPTGKPGNTIYF.